This TCR beta chain was recovered during a study of T cell repertoires in cytomegalovirus infection. Study at large: HLA-C-restricted CMV epitopes, recently identified, and well-studied HLA-B-restricted ones were used by the study. It can be stated that public TCR beta signatures indicated CMV infection as well as a matching HLA type.

This clonotype was observed a few times. Its antigen is not known. The CDR3 is 16 residues long. Germline-derived CDR1 and CDR2 are SGHVS and FNYEAQ. Trimming removed 5 bases from V and 3 bases from J; junction bases left unmatched: 13. TCRdb reanalysed the reads using MiXCR and keeps one entry per CDR3 protein. This sample has 160,000 or so distinct CDR3 sequences, with approximately 21% found just once. Study-wide points: Carriers of CMV plus the relevant HLA were identified by cumulative public TCR beta family frequency. Predominance within the ex vivo response was attributable to HLA-C-restricted CMV-specific TCR beta clonotypes.

The source was CD8+ T cells from cultured PBMCs, collected from culture after CMV antigen stimulation. The chain couples TRBV7-6 to TRBJ2-7; 7 bases align to TRBD1. The sequence came from a human donor in good health (CMV status not recorded). Some clones in this sample may be carry-over from other donors' samples. The DNA of the CDR3 is TGTGCCAGCAGCCTATCTTTCGACAGGGCGAACTACGAGCAGTACTTC. Translating gives CASSLSFDRANYEQYF.